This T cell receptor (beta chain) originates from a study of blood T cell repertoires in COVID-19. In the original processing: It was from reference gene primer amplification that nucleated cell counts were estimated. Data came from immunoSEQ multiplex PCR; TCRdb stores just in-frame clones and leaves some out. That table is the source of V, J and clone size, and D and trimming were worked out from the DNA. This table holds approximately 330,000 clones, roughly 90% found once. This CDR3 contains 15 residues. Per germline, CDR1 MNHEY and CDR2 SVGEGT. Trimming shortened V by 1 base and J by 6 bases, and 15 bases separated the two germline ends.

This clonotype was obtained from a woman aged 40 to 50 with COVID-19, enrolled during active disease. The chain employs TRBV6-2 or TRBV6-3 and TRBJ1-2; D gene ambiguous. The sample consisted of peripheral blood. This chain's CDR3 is CASSYYAAGSDGYTF. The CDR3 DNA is TGTGCCAGCAGTTACTACGCAGCGGGTTCGGATGGCTACACCTTC.